This paragraph reports one T cell receptor (beta chain). Antigen unknown. Trimming removed 5 bases at V and 1 base at J, with 11 bases between. Germline V gene sequence: CDR1 LNHDA, CDR2 SQIVND (reference sequence). The CDR3 totals 14 residues. Primers included in the PCR were 60 Vbeta and 13 Jbeta primers. Assay: immunoSEQ multiplex PCR; the TCRdb copy retains only in-frame clones and omits some. The table records more than 100,000 clones, around three quarters of them present only once. The sample is drawn from a study of cytomegalovirus exposure and HLA in healthy donors. The study, taken as a whole, reports: Researchers counted approximately 160 TCR beta chains as cytomegalovirus-associated.

This sequence was found in a middle-aged woman in good health and CMV-seropositive. The sequencing sample was made of PBMCs. V and J are TRBV19 and TRBJ1-1, with D hard to call. The CDR3 loop is CASSGRGRNTEAFF. CDR3 sequence (DNA): TGTGCCAGTAGTGGCCGAGGTAGGAACACTGAAGCTTTCTTT.